The subject of this entry is one T cell receptor beta chain. The CDR3 totals 14 residues. Germline V CDR1 and CDR2: SGHRS, YFSETQ. V lost 4 bases and J 0 bases, leaving 10 bases between the germline ends. The sample belongs to a study of blood T cell repertoires in COVID-19. Here immunoSEQ multiplex PCR was the method, and the copy in TCRdb shows in-frame clones only, minus some. Among about 110,000 clones, around 86% were seen once, and the ten largest hold 7% to 9.5%. The receptor was isolated from a man between 65 and 85 years old with acute or convalescent COVID-19. The sample taken for sequencing was peripheral blood. The chain links TRBV5-1 to TRBJ1-1, with D maybe TRBD1 (6 bases). This CDR3 is CASSGNRVNTEAFF. CDR3 DNA: TGCGCCAGCAGCGGAAACAGGGTGAACACTGAAGCTTTCTTT.